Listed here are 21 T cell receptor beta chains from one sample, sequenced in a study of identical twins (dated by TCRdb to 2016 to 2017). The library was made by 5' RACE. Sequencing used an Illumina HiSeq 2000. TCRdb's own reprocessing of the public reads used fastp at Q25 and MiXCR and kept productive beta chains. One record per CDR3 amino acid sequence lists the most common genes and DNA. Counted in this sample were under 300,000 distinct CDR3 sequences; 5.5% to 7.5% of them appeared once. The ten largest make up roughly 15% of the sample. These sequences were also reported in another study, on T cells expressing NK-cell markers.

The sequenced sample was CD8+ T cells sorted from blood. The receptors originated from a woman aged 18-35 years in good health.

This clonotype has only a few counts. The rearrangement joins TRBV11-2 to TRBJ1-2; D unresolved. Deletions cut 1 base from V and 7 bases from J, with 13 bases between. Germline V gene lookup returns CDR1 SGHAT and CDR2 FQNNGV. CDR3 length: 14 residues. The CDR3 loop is CASSLGYGDGGYTF. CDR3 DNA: TGTGCCAGCAGCTTAGGTTACGGGGATGGTGGCTACACCTTC.

The CDR3 loop reads CASSQELTESNTGELFF. The DNA of the CDR3 is TGTGCCAGCTCCCAAGAGCTCACGGAGTCGAACACCGGGGAGCTGTTTTTT. The chain carries TRBV3-1 and TRBJ2-2, with unresolved D. Trimming took off 8 bases at V and 0 bases at J, with 19 bases between the two ends. The CDR3 loop spans 17 amino acids. Germline V gene lookup returns CDR1 LGHDT and CDR2 YNNKEL (reference sequence). Filled out from reference TRBV3-1 and TRBJ2-2, the complete variable domain reads DTAVSQTPKYLVTQMGNDKSIKCEQNLGHDTMYWYKQDSKKFLKIMFSYNNKELIINETVPNRFSPKSPDKAHLNLHINSLELGDSAVYFCASSQELTESNTGELFFGEGSRLTVL.

CDR3 DNA: TGTGCCAGCAGCTTGACAGACTATGGCTACACCTTC. Its protein is CASSLTDYGYTF. The chain combines TRBV5-5 with TRBJ1-2; unclear D gene. Germline assignment: CDR1 SGHKS and CDR2 YYEKEE (reference sequence). This CDR3 contains 12 residues. The ends were cut back, 1 base at V and 3 bases at J, with 4 bases in the middle.

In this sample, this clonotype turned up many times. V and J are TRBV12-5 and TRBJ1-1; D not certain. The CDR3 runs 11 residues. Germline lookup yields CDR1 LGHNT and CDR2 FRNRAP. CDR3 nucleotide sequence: TGTGCCAGCGGGTTGAACACTGAAGCTTTCTTT. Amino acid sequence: CASGLNTEAFF.

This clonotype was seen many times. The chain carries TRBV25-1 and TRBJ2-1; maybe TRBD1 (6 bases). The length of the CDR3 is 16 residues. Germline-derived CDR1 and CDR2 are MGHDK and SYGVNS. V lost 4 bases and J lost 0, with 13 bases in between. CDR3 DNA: TGTGCCAGCAGTGGAAGACAGGCTAGCTCCTACAATGAGCAGTTCTTC. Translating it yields CASSGRQASSYNEQFF.

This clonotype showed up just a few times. The CDR3 bases are TGTGCCAGCAGTCCCCAAACAGATACGCAGTATTTT. It is translated as CASSPQTDTQYF. This chain connects TRBV27 to TRBJ2-3; D unclear. Deletions cut 5 bases from V and 3 bases from J, with 6 bases between. Per germline, CDR1 MNHEY and CDR2 SMNVEV (reference sequence). This CDR3 is 12 amino acids long.

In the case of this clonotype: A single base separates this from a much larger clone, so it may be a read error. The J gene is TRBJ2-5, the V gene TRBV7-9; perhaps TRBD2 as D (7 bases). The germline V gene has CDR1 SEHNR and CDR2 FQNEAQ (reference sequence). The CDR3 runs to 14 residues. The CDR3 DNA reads TGTGCCAGCAGCCATTCCGGGGGGCAAGAGAACCAGTACTTC. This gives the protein CASSHSGGQENQYF.

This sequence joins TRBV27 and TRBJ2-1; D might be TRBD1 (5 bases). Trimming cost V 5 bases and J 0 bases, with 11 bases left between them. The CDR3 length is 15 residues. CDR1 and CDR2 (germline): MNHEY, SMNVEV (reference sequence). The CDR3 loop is CASSPGMVSYNEQFF. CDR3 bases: TGTGCCAGCAGTCCAGGGATGGTCTCCTACAATGAGCAGTTCTTC.

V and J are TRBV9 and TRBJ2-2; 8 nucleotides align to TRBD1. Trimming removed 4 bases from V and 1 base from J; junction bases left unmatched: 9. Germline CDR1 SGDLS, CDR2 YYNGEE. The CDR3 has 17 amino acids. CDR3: CASSPPTGTGNTGELFF. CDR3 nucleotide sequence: TGTGCCAGCAGCCCCCCCACCGGGACAGGGAACACCGGGGAGCTGTTTTTT.

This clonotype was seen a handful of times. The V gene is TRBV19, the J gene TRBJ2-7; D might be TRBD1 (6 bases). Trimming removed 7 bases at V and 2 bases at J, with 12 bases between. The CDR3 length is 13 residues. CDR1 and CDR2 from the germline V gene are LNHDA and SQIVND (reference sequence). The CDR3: CASNRDIAYEQYF. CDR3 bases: TGTGCCAGTAACCGGGACATTGCCTACGAGCAGTACTTC.

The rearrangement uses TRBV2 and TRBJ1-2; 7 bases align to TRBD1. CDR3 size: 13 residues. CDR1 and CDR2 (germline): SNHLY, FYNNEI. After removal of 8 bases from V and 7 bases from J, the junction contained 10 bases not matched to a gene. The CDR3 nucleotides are TGTGCCAGCCTGGGAGGGACAGTGGGTGGCTACACCTTC. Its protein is CASLGGTVGGYTF.

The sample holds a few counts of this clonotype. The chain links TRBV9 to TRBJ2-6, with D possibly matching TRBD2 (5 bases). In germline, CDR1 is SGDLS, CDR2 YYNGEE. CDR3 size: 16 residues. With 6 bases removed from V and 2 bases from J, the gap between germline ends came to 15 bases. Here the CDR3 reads CASTDPRGPGANVLTF. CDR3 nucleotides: TGTGCCAGCACCGACCCCCGAGGGCCTGGGGCCAACGTCCTGACTTTC.

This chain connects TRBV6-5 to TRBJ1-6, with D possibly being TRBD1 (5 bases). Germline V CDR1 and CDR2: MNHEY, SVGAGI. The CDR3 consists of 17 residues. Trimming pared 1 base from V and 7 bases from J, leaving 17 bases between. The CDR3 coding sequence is TGTGCCAGCAGTTACTTCGAACCAGGGACGGGGAATTCACCCCTCCACTTT. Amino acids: CASSYFEPGTGNSPLHF.

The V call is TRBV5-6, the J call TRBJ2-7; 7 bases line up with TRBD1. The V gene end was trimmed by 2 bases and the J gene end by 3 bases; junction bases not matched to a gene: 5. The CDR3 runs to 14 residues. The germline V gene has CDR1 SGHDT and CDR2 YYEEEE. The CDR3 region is CASSFAGDSYEQYF. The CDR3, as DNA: TGTGCCAGCAGCTTCGCCGGGGACAGCTACGAGCAGTACTTC. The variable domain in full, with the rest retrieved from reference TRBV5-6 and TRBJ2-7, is DAGVTQSPTHLIKTRGQQVTLRCSPKSGHDTVSWYQQALGQGPQFIFQYYEEEERQRGNFPDRFSGHQFPNYSSELNVNALLLGDSALYLCASSFAGDSYEQYFGPGTRLTVT.

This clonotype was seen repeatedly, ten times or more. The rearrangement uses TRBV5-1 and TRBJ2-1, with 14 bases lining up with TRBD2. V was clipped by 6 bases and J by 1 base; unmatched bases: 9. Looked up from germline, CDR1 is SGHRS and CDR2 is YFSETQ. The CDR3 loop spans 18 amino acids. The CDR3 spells CASTGGLAGDISYNEQFF. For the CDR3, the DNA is TGCGCCAGCACAGGGGGACTAGCGGGAGACATATCCTACAATGAGCAGTTCTTC.

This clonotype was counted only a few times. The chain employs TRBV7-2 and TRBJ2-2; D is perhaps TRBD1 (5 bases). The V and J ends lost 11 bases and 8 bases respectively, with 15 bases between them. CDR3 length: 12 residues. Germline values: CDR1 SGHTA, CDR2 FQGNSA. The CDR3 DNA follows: TGTGCCGCCAGGGCCGGCGGAGGGGAGCTGTTTTTT. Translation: CAARAGGGELFF.

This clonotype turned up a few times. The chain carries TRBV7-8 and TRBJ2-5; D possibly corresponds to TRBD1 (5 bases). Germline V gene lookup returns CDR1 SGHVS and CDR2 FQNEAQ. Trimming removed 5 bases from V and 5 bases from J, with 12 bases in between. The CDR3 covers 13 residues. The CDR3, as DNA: TGTGCCAGCAGCCCCGGACATGTTGAGACCCAGTACTTC. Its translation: CASSPGHVETQYF.

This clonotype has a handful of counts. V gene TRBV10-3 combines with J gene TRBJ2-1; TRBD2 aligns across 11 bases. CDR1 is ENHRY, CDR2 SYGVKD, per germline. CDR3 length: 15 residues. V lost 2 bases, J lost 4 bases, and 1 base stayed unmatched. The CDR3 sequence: CAISETSGSYNEQFF. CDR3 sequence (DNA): TGTGCCATCAGTGAGACTAGCGGGAGTTACAATGAGCAGTTCTTC.

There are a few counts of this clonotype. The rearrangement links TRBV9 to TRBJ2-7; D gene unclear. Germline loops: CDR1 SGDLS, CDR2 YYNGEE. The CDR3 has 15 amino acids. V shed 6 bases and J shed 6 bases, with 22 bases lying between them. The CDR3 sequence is CASNPDGSWASEQYF. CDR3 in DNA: TGTGCCAGCAACCCAGACGGCTCCTGGGCAAGCGAGCAGTACTTC.

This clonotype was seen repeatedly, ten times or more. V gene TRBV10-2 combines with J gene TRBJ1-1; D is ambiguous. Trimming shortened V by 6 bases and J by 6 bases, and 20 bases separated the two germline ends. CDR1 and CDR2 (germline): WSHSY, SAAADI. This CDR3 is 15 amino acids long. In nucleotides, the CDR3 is TGCGCCAGCAGCCCAATACGGGGAAAAAGCGCTGAAGCTTTCTTT. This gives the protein CASSPIRGKSAEAFF.

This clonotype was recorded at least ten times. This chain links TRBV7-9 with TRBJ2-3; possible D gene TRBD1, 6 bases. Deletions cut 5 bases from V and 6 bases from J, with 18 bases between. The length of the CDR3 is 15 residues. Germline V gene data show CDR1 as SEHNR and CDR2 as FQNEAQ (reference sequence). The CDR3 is CASSPLYRVADTQYF. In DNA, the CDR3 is TGTGCCAGCAGCCCTTTATACAGGGTGGCTGATACGCAGTATTTT.